This TCR beta chain was retrieved from a study of cytomegalovirus exposure and HLA in healthy donors. Study results and limitations: In vitro work confirmed that a few CMV-associated chains recognize CMV antigens.

Assay: immunoSEQ multiplex PCR; the TCRdb copy retains only in-frame clones and omits some. The table lists some 290,000 clones, approximately 85% of them singletons. Germline CDR1 is LNHDA and CDR2 is SQIVND (reference sequence). Trimming took 6 bases from V and 3 from J; bases not matched to a gene: 8. This CDR3 is 15 amino acids long. About this clone itself: Its matching antigen is unknown.

The source is a man aged 25 to 40 in good health and CMV-seronegative. The chain couples TRBV19 to TRBJ1-5, with 7 bases identical to TRBD1. The sequencing input was PBMCs. CDR3 bases: TGTGCCAGTAGGGACAGGCAAAGAGTCAATCAGCCCCAGCATTTT. Protein product: CASRDRQRVNQPQHF.